What follows are 22 T cell receptor beta chains derived from one specimen sequenced in a study of cytomegalovirus exposure and HLA in healthy donors. PCR was performed using 60 Vbeta and 13 Jbeta primers. Libraries were prepared by immunoSEQ multiplex PCR; TCRdb keeps only in-frame clonotypes and omits some of them. The sample carries more than 100,000 clones, roughly 74% recorded once. Sequenced: PBMCs. These receptors were taken from a woman aged 45-65 years in good health and CMV-seropositive.

The chain joins TRBV5-1 to TRBJ2-3; the D gene is possibly TRBD2 (7 bases). V was cut by 3 bases and J by 0 bases, with 14 bases left in between. The CDR3 spans 16 residues. Per the germline V gene, CDR1 is SGHRS and CDR2 is YFSETQ. The DNA for the CDR3 is TGCGCCAGCAGCTCACAGGCGGGGGCTAGCACAGATACGCAGTATTTT. This gives the protein CASSSQAGASTDTQYF.

The V gene is TRBV9, the J gene TRBJ2-2; 13 bases map to TRBD2. In germline, CDR1 is SGDLS, CDR2 YYNGEE. CDR3 length: 17 residues. Germline trimming cut 5 bases from V and 0 bases from J; bases unmatched to any gene: 4. CDR3 DNA: TGTGCCAGCAGGACTAGCGGGGGGCCTACGAACACCGGGGAGCTGTTTTTT. Translated: CASRTSGGPTNTGELFF.

This clone was picked up a small number of times. The same CDR3 can be traced to other DNA sequences in this sample. This sequence joins TRBV7-9 and TRBJ2-3, with D hard to call. CDR3 length: 12 residues. CDR1 and CDR2 (germline): SEHNR, FQNEAQ (reference sequence). V lost 5 bases, J lost 4 bases, and 7 bases lay in between. CDR3 DNA: TGTGCCAGCAGCGGAGACTCAGATACGCAGTATTTT. Translated, it gives CASSGDSDTQYF. Drawing the rest from reference TRBV7-9 and TRBJ2-3, the complete variable domain is DTGVSQNPRHKITKRGQNVTFRCDPISEHNRLYWYRQTLGQGPEFLTYFQNEAQLEKSRLLSDRFSAERPKGSFSTLEIQRTEQGDSAMYLCASSGDSDTQYFGPGTRLTVL.

This chain uses TRBV5-8 with TRBJ2-3; TRBD1 is a possible D gene (6 bases). CDR1 SGHTS and CDR2 YDEGEE come from the germline V gene. The CDR3 contains 14 residues. V lost 0 bases and J lost 5, with 10 bases in between. The CDR3 loop is CASSLGGRVDTQYF. CDR3 DNA: TGTGCCAGCAGCTTGGGGGGGCGCGTAGATACGCAGTATTTT.

This chain joins TRBV5-4 and TRBJ2-3; 9 nucleotides line up with TRBD2. The germline gives CDR1 SGHNT, CDR2 YYREEE (reference sequence). Trimming at V came to 0 bases and at J to 7 bases, leaving 12 bases not matched to a gene. The CDR3 sequence is 17 residues long. CDR3 residues: CASSLVVAGDYSNTQYF. The DNA for the CDR3 is TGTGCCAGCAGCTTGGTGGTAGCGGGGGACTACTCGAATACGCAGTATTTT.

The V call is TRBV25-1, the J call TRBJ2-1, with 11 bases that match TRBD2. CDR1 is MGHDK and CDR2 is SYGVNS in the germline V gene. The length of the CDR3 is 17 residues. Trimming cost V 4 bases and J 8 bases; bases outside gene matches: 13. This CDR3 reads CASSAYLAGGLQDEQFF. In DNA form, the CDR3 reads TGTGCCAGCAGTGCGTACCTAGCGGGGGGCCTTCAGGATGAGCAGTTCTTC.

V usage is TRBV6-4 and J usage is TRBJ2-1, with D perhaps TRBD2 (5 bases). CDR3 size: 15 residues. CDR1 and CDR2 (germline): MRHNA, SNTAGT. With 3 bases removed from V and 9 bases from J, the gap between germline ends came to 18 bases. CDR3 nucleotide sequence: TGTGCCAGCAGTGAGACGGTGTTAAGGGAGAGTGAGCAGTTCTTC. Translating it yields CASSETVLRESEQFF.

The chain is built from TRBV18 and TRBJ2-2; 12 nucleotides line up with TRBD2. Trimming cost V 3 bases and J 7 bases; bases outside gene matches: 3. CDR1 is KGHSH and CDR2 is LQKENI in the germline V gene. The CDR3 contains 15 residues. In DNA form, the CDR3 reads TGTGCCAGCTCACCCACTAGCGGGGGGCTCGGGGAGCTGTTTTTT. It yields the protein CASSPTSGGLGELFF.

The chain is built from TRBV6-1 and TRBJ2-7; D gene ambiguous. Trimming shortened V by 2 bases and J by 9 bases, and 17 bases separated the two germline ends. Germline loops: CDR1 MNHNS, CDR2 SASEGT. The CDR3 totals 14 residues. CDR3: CASSELAVRVGQYF. The CDR3 DNA sequence: TGTGCCAGCAGTGAATTGGCCGTCCGGGTTGGGCAGTACTTC.

V is TRBV2 and J is TRBJ1-1; TRBD1 is a possible D gene (6 bases). Germline V gives CDR1 SNHLY, CDR2 FYNNEI. The length of the CDR3 is 12 residues. V gave up 8 bases and J gave up 13 bases, with 20 bases separating them. The DNA of the CDR3 is TGTGCCAGCGGGGGAATAGACAGGTTCCTTTTCTTT. This sequence encodes CASGGIDRFLFF. The full variable domain, rest sourced from reference TRBV2 and TRBJ1-1, is EPEVTQTPSHQVTQMGQEVILRCVPISNHLYFYWYRQILGQKVEFLVSFYNNEISEKSEIFDDQFSVERPDGSNFTLKIRSTKLEDSAMYFCASGGIDRFLFFGQGTRLTVV.

The genes are TRBV7-9 and TRBJ2-5; possibly TRBD1 for D (6 bases). CDR3 length: 15 residues. V was trimmed by 3 bases and J by 5 bases, leaving 16 bases between them. CDR1 and CDR2 from the germline V gene are SEHNR and FQNEAQ (reference sequence). The CDR3 sequence is CASSLGADLRETQYF. DNA of the CDR3: TGTGCCAGCAGCTTGGGGGCGGACCTCCGGGAGACCCAGTACTTC.

This chain links TRBV18 with TRBJ2-2; TRBD1 agrees at 9 bases. The CDR3 has 17 residues. V was clipped by 10 bases and J by 6 bases; unmatched bases: 18. The germline V gene encodes CDR1 KGHSH and CDR2 LQKENI. This chain's CDR3 is CATVPRVGTGSPGELFF. The CDR3 DNA is TGTGCCACCGTTCCCCGCGTCGGGACAGGGTCCCCCGGGGAGCTGTTTTTT.

V is TRBV11-2 and J is TRBJ2-7; D remains ambiguous. The V gene lost 5 bases and the J gene lost 2 bases, with 13 bases spanning the gap. The CDR3 has 14 residues. Germline lookup yields CDR1 SGHAT and CDR2 FQNNGV. The CDR3 region is CASSITRNPYEQYF. The CDR3 nucleotides are TGTGCCAGCAGCATAACCAGGAACCCCTACGAGCAGTACTTC.

The chain is built from TRBV4-2 and TRBJ1-2, with D possibly being TRBD1 (6 bases). Germline loops: CDR1 LGHNA, CDR2 YNFKEQ. With 4 bases removed from V and 0 bases from J, the gap between germline ends came to 18 bases. The CDR3 is 17 residues long. The CDR3 DNA reads TGTGCCAGCAGCCGGGACCAAATACAGGGAGCTAACTATGGCTACACCTTC. It is translated as CASSRDQIQGANYGYTF.

This chain links TRBV18 with TRBJ2-5; D possibly corresponds to TRBD2 (5 bases). There are 15 residues in the CDR3. The V end was cut by 3 bases, the J end by 2 bases, with 13 bases between. From germline, CDR1 is KGHSH and CDR2 LQKENI. The CDR3 DNA follows: TGTGCCAGCTCACCCGCCGCGGGCAAACAAGAGACCCAGTACTTC. Encoded protein: CASSPAAGKQETQYF.

The chain uses TRBV6-5 and TRBJ2-7, with D tentatively TRBD2 (6 bases). The CDR3 sequence is 13 residues long. Looked up from germline, CDR1 is MNHEY and CDR2 is SVGAGI. V shed 8 bases and J shed 2 bases, with 13 bases lying between them. The CDR3, as DNA: TGTGCCAGCGCGGGACTCCCGGCCTACGAGCAGTACTTC. Translated: CASAGLPAYEQYF.

This chain joins TRBV19 and TRBJ1-5; D is undetermined. Trimming removed 3 bases at V and 1 base at J, with 10 bases between. CDR3 length equals 15 residues. Germline V gives CDR1 LNHDA, CDR2 SQIVND (reference sequence). The CDR3 loop reads CASSIYAQSNQPQHF. The CDR3 coding sequence is TGTGCCAGTAGTATTTATGCCCAGAGCAATCAGCCCCAGCATTTT. Drawing the rest from reference TRBV19 and TRBJ1-5, the complete variable domain is DGGITQSPKYLFRKEGQNVTLSCEQNLNHDAMYWYRQDPGQGLRLIYYSQIVNDFQKGDIAEGYSVSREKKESFPLTVTSAQKNPTAFYLCASSIYAQSNQPQHFGDGTRLSIL.

This chain joins TRBV7-2 and TRBJ1-5; 7 bases are a match to TRBD1. Germline V gene lookup returns CDR1 SGHTA and CDR2 FQGNSA. The V and J ends lost 1 base and 6 bases, in that order; junction bases with no gene match: 6. This CDR3 is 15 amino acids long. The CDR3 DNA follows: TGTGCCAGCAGCTTAGGCCGACAGGGATTTCAGCCCCAGCATTTT. Its translation: CASSLGRQGFQPQHF.

CDR3 sequence (DNA): TGTGCCACCAGCAGACCAACTCTCAGGGGGCGCCCCCTCTCTGGGGCCAACGTCCTGACTTTC. It codes for CATSRPTLRGRPLSGANVLTF. The chain uses TRBV15 and TRBJ2-6; 8 bases fit TRBD1. The CDR3 is 21 residues long. CDR1 is LNHNV, CDR2 YYDKDF, per germline (reference sequence). The trim removed 2 bases at V and 0 bases at J, leaving 15 bases unmatched.

The chain carries TRBV5-6 and TRBJ1-2; possibly TRBD1 for D (5 bases). V dropped 6 bases and J dropped 8 bases, with 17 bases sitting between them. Germline loops: CDR1 SGHDT, CDR2 YYEEEE. The CDR3 length is 13 residues. The CDR3 is CASTFSRGSGYTF. Here the CDR3 DNA reads TGTGCCAGCACCTTCAGCCGGGGGAGCGGCTACACCTTC. Full variable domain (outside the CDR3, taken from reference TRBV5-6 and TRBJ1-2): DAGVTQSPTHLIKTRGQQVTLRCSPKSGHDTVSWYQQALGQGPQFIFQYYEEEERQRGNFPDRFSGHQFPNYSSELNVNALLLGDSALYLCASTFSRGSGYTFGSGTRLTVV.

This rearrangement joins TRBV30 to TRBJ1-1; D might be TRBD1 (5 bases). Germline values: CDR1 GTSNPN, CDR2 SVGIG (reference sequence). CDR3 size: 16 residues. V shed 0 bases and J shed 4 bases, with 18 bases lying between them. The DNA for the CDR3 is TGTGCCTGGAGTGTACCTGGCCTTGCGACAGTCACTGAAGCTTTCTTT. This codes for CAWSVPGLATVTEAFF.

This chain connects TRBV29-1 to TRBJ1-1; D unresolved. The CDR3 covers 10 residues. Germline CDR1 SQVTM, CDR2 ANQGSEA. Trimming left V 5 bases short and J 1 base short, with 2 bases between. The CDR3 DNA reads as TGCAGCGTTCAGAACACTGAAGCTTTCTTT. It is translated as CSVQNTEAFF.